The TCR beta chain under discussion was sequenced for a study of CD8+ T cells in alopecia areata. Findings and caveats of the study: More clonal than normal scalp was lesional scalp, particularly alopecia totalis/universalis. Normal-skin resident alphabeta T cells also appear among scalp sample sequences.

With respect to this clone: Its cognate antigen is unknown.

Sequencing used cDNA as its template, made by extracting RNA and reverse transcribing it. Measured with immunoSEQ multiplex PCR; TCRdb has only the in-frame clones, and not every one. The table has about 110,000 clones, under 65% seen once. This CDR3 has 17 amino acids. Unmatched junction bases numbered 11, after V lost 7 bases and J lost 1 base. CDR1 MNHEY and CDR2 SMNVEV come from the germline V gene (reference sequence). Collection of lesional scalp punch biopsies and peripheral blood was performed in alopecia areata patients. The authors sorted CD4+ and CD8+ T cells from PBMCs. The chain links TRBV27 to TRBJ1-2; 11 nucleotides line up with TRBD1. Sequencing was carried out using NKG2D-low CD8+ T cells sorted from blood. The clonotype originates from a human donor with alopecia areata. This CDR3 is CASNSLGQGAVNYGYTF. As DNA, the CDR3 is TGTGCCAGCAACTCCCTAGGACAGGGGGCGGTTAACTATGGCTACACCTTC.